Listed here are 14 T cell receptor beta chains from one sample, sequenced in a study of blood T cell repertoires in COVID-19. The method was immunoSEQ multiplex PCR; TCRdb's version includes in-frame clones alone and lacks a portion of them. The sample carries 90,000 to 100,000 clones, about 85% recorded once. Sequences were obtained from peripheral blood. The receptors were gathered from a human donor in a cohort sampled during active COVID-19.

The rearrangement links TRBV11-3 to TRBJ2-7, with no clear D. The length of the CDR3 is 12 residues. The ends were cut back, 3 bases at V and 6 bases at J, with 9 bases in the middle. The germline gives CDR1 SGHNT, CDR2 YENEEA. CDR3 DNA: TGTGCCAGCAGCTTCACCCGCGGCGAGCAGTACTTC. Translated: CASSFTRGEQYF.

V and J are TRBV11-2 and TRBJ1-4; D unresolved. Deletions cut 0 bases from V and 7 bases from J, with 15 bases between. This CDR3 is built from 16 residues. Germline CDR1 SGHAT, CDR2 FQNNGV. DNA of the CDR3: TGTGCCAGCAGCTTAGATCCCGCTAGATTCCTTGAAAAACTGTTTTTT. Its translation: CASSLDPARFLEKLFF. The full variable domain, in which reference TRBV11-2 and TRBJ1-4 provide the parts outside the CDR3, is EAGVAQSPRYKIIEKRQSVAFWCNPISGHATLYWYQQILGQGPKLLIQFQNNGVVDDSQLPKDRFSAERLKGVDSTLKIQPAKLEDSAVYLCASSLDPARFLEKLFFGSGTQLSVL.

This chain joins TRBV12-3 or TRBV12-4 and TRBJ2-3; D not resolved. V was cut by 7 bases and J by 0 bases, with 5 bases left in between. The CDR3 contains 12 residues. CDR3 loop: CASTVSTDTQYF. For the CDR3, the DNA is TGTGCCAGCACCGTCAGCACAGATACGCAGTATTTT.

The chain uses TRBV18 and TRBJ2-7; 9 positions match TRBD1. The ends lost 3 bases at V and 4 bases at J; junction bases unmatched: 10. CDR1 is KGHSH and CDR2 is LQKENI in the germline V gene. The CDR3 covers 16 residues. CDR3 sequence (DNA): TGTGCCAGCTCACCTAGGCGGGACAGGGTCCAATACGAGCAGTACTTC. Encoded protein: CASSPRRDRVQYEQYF.

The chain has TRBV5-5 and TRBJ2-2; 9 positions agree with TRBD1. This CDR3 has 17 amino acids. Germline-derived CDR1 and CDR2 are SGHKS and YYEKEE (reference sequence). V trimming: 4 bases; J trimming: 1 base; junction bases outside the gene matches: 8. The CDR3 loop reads CASSLEPGQGNTGELFF. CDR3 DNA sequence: TGTGCCAGCAGCCTAGAGCCGGGACAGGGGAACACCGGGGAGCTGTTTTTT. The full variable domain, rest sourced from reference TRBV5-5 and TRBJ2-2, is DAGVTQSPTHLIKTRGQQVTLRCSPISGHKSVSWYQQVLGQGPQFIFQYYEKEERGRGNFPDRFSARQFPNYSSELNVNALLLGDSALYLCASSLEPGQGNTGELFFGEGSRLTVL.

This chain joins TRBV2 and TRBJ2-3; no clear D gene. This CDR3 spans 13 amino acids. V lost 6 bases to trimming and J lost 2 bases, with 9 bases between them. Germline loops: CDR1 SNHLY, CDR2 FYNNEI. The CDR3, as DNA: TGTGCCAGCAGCTCCCAGGCCACAGATACGCAGTATTTT. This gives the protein CASSSQATDTQYF. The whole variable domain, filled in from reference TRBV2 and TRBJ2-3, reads EPEVTQTPSHQVTQMGQEVILRCVPISNHLYFYWYRQILGQKVEFLVSFYNNEISEKSEIFDDQFSVERPDGSNFTLKIRSTKLEDSAMYFCASSSQATDTQYFGPGTRLTVL.

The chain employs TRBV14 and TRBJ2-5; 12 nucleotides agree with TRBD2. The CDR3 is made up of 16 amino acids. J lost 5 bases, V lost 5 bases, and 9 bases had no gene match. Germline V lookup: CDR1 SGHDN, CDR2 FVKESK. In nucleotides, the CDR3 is TGTGCCAGCAGCGACCAACTAGCGGGAGGTTGGGAGACCCAGTACTTC. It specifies CASSDQLAGGWETQYF.

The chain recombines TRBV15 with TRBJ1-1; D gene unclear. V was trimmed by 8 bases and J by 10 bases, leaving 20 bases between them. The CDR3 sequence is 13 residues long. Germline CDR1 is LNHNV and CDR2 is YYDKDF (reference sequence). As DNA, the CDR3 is TGTGCCACCTCTCGGGATCCGGGGTCTGTAGCTTTCTTT. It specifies CATSRDPGSVAFF.

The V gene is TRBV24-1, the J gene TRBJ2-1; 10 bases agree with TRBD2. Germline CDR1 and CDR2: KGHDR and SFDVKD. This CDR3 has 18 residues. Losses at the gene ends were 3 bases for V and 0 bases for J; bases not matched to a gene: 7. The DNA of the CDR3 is TGTGCCACCAGTGATAGCGGGGGGGCCTTGTACTCCTACAATGAGCAGTTCTTC. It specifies CATSDSGGALYSYNEQFF.

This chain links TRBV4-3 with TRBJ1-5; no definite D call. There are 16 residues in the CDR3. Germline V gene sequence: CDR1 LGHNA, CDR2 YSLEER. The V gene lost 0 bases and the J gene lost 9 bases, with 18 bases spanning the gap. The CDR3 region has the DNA TGCGCCAGCAGCCAAGAAGGAGGGAGTGGGCTCTTGCCCCAGCATTTT. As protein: CASSQEGGSGLLPQHF.

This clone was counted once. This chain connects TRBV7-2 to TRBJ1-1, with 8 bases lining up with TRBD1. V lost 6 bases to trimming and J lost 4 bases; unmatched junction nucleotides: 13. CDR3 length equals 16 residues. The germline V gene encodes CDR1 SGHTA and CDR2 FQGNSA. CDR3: CASRILTGQGTTEAFF. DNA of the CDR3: TGTGCCAGCAGGATACTGACCGGACAGGGTACCACTGAAGCTTTCTTT.

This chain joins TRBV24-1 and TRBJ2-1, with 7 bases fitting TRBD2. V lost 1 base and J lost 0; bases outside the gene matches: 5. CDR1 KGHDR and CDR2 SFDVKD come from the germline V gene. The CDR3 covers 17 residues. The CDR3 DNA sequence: TGTGCCACCAGTGATTTCCCGGCGGGAGTCTCCTACAATGAGCAGTTCTTC. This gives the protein CATSDFPAGVSYNEQFF.

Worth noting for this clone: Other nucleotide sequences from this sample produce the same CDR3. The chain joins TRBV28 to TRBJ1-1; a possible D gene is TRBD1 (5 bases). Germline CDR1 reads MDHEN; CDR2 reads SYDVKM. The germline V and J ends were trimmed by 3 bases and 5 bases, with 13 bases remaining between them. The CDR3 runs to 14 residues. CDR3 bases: TGTGCCAGCAGTTTTAGACAGCTTGGGACTGAAGCTTTCTTT. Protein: CASSFRQLGTEAFF. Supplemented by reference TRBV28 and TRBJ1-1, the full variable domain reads DVKVTQSSRYLVKRTGEKVFLECVQDMDHENMFWYRQDPGLGLRLIYFSYDVKMKEKGDIPEGYSVSREKKERFSLILESASTNQTSMYLCASSFRQLGTEAFFGQGTRLTVV.

The CDR3, as DNA: TGTGCCAGCAGCTTATCACAGGGGGTACTCTATGGCTACACCTTC. Translated: CASSLSQGVLYGYTF. V is TRBV7-9 and J is TRBJ1-2; TRBD1 matches 8 bases. Unmatched junction bases numbered 6, after V lost 2 bases and J lost 4 bases. CDR1 is SEHNR, CDR2 FQNEAQ, per germline (reference sequence). This CDR3 spans 15 amino acids.